Sequencing of this T cell receptor beta chain was carried out in a study of cytomegalovirus exposure and HLA in healthy donors. The PCR contained 60 Vbeta and 13 Jbeta primers. Assay used: immunoSEQ multiplex PCR; TCRdb lists only in-frame clones, some missing. Of 150,000 or so clones in the sample, approximately 80% were seen once. At the time of sampling, donors were nominally healthy, though unrecorded immune exposures were likely. General study results and limits: For cytomegalovirus status, the classifier reportedly gave diagnoses with high specificity and sensitivity. By HLA locus, TCR association rates varied in a later analysis, with DRB1 showing the most and HLA-C the fewest.

Concerning this clone: Antigen: not known.

V lost 0 bases and J 5 bases, leaving 11 bases between the germline ends. CDR3 length: 15 residues. Germline V gene lookup returns CDR1 SGHRS and CDR2 YFSETQ. The TCR was taken from a man aged 25 to 40 in good health and CMV-seropositive. V and J are TRBV5-1 and TRBJ2-2; D is perhaps TRBD2 (6 bases). Source material: PBMCs. CDR3 nucleotide sequence: TGCGCCAGCAGCTTGGCCCGGGGGTCGACCGGGGAGCTGTTTTTT. This gives the protein CASSLARGSTGELFF.